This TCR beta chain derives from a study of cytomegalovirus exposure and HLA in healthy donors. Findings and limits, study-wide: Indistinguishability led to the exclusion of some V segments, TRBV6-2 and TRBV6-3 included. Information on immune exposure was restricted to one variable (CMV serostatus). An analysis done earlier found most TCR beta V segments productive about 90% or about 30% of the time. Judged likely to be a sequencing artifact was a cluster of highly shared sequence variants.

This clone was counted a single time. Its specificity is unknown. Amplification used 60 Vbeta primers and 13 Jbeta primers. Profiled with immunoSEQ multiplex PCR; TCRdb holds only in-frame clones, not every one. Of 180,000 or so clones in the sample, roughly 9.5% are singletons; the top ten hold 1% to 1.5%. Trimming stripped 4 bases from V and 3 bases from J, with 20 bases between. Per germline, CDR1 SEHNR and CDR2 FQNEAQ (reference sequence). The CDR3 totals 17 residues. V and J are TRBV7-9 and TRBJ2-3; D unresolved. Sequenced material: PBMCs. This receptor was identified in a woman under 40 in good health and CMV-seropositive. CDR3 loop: CASSSPPGSFGTDTQYF. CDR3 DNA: TGTGCCAGCAGCTCCCCCCCGGGTAGCTTCGGGACAGATACGCAGTATTTT.